What follows are 21 T cell receptor beta chains derived from one specimen sequenced in a study of T cell responses to AZD1222 COVID-19 vaccine. Assay used: immunoSEQ multiplex PCR; TCRdb lists only in-frame clones, some missing. This sample carries over 150,000 clones, around 89% of them seen once, and the ten largest clones take 6.5% to 8.5%. Sequencing used peripheral blood, obtained on day 0 of AZD1222 vaccination. The receptors derive from an adult in good health.

The rearrangement joins TRBV5-1 to TRBJ1-6; a possible D gene is TRBD1 (5 bases). This CDR3 has 14 residues. Trimming took off 5 bases at V and 7 bases at J, with 13 bases between the two ends. From germline, CDR1 is SGHRS and CDR2 YFSETQ. CDR3 residues: CASRSGQENSPLHF. In nucleotides, the CDR3 is TGCGCCAGCAGATCAGGGCAGGAAAATTCACCCCTCCACTTT.

V is TRBV5-1 and J is TRBJ2-7, with 10 bases aligning to TRBD2. The CDR3 spans 16 residues. V was clipped by 4 bases and J by 3 bases; unmatched bases: 10. The germline V gene encodes CDR1 SGHRS and CDR2 YFSETQ. The CDR3 loop reads CASSPEGLAALYEQYF. CDR3 nucleotides: TGCGCCAGCAGCCCGGAAGGACTAGCGGCGCTCTACGAGCAGTACTTC.

The rearrangement joins TRBV7-9 to TRBJ2-1; D is uncertain. Germline V gives CDR1 SEHNR, CDR2 FQNEAQ (reference sequence). CDR3 length: 14 amino acids. The V and J ends lost 5 bases and 0 bases respectively, with 8 bases between them. The CDR3 sequence is CASSGPLSYNEQFF. The CDR3 region has the DNA TGTGCCAGCAGCGGTCCTCTCTCCTACAATGAGCAGTTCTTC. The full variable domain, completed using reference TRBV7-9 and TRBJ2-1, is DTGVSQNPRHKITKRGQNVTFRCDPISEHNRLYWYRQTLGQGPEFLTYFQNEAQLEKSRLLSDRFSAERPKGSFSTLEIQRTEQGDSAMYLCASSGPLSYNEQFFGPGTRLTVL.

This clone was found once. This chain uses TRBV14 with TRBJ1-6; D remains ambiguous. The CDR3 has 13 residues. Trimming took 1 base from V and 14 from J, leaving 12 bases between them. Looked up from germline, CDR1 is SGHDN and CDR2 is FVKESK. The CDR3 spells CASSQVGDWALHF. In DNA, the CDR3 is TGTGCCAGCAGCCAAGTCGGTGACTGGGCCCTCCACTTT.

The chain uses TRBV21-1 and TRBJ1-2. TRBV21-1 is given as a pseudogene. This CDR3 is 11 amino acids long. The CDR3 here is CASSGNYGYTF. The CDR3 coding sequence is TGTGCCAGCAGCGGAAACTATGGCTACACCTTC.

This chain joins TRBV5-6 and TRBJ1-3; 7 bases agree with TRBD1. The CDR3 covers 17 residues. V lost 4 bases, J lost 1 base, and 11 bases stayed unmatched. From germline, CDR1 is SGHDT and CDR2 YYEEEE. This CDR3 is CASSQLDRDSSGNTIYF. The CDR3 DNA is TGTGCCAGCAGCCAATTGGACCGGGACAGTTCTGGAAACACCATATATTTT.

CDR3 sequence (DNA): TGTGCCAGCAGCTTAGCGACAGTCGATCCTGGAAACACCATATATTTT. Translation gives CASSLATVDPGNTIYF. This sequence joins TRBV7-8 and TRBJ1-3; D is possibly TRBD1 (5 bases). V was pared by 0 bases and J by 2 bases, with 11 bases between. Germline V gene lookup returns CDR1 SGHVS and CDR2 FQNEAQ. CDR3 size: 16 residues. The variable domain in full, completed from reference TRBV7-8 and TRBJ1-3, reads GAGVSQSPRYKVAKRGQDVALRCDPISGHVSLFWYQQALGQGPEFLTYFQNEAQLDKSGLPSDRFFAERPEGSVSTLKIQRTQQEDSAVYLCASSLATVDPGNTIYFGEGSWLTVV.

This chain links TRBV7-8 with TRBJ2-1, with 7 bases matching TRBD2. The CDR3 runs to 13 residues. J was trimmed by 7 bases and V by 9 bases; bases with no gene match: 9. Germline values: CDR1 SGHVS, CDR2 FQNEAQ. CDR3 loop: CASRLASGNEQFF. The CDR3 DNA is TGTGCCAGTAGACTGGCTAGCGGAAATGAGCAGTTCTTC.

This chain uses TRBV5-1 with TRBJ1-1, with D maybe TRBD1 (6 bases). Germline values: CDR1 SGHRS, CDR2 YFSETQ. Trimming left V 0 bases short and J 0 bases short, with 12 bases between. This CDR3 comprises 16 residues. CDR3 in DNA: TGCGCCAGCAGCTTGGGAAGGGGGTCCATGAACACTGAAGCTTTCTTT. Its protein is CASSLGRGSMNTEAFF.

The chain links TRBV7-2 to TRBJ2-7; TRBD1 or TRBD2 may be the D gene (5 bases each). The CDR3 is made up of 14 amino acids. The V end lost 4 bases, the J end lost 2 bases, and 12 bases lay between the germline ends. Looked up from germline, CDR1 is SGHTA and CDR2 is FQGNSA. DNA of the CDR3: TGTGCCAGCAGCTCGCCGGGACGAACCTACGAGCAGTACTTC. Protein product: CASSSPGRTYEQYF.

This chain links TRBV19 with TRBJ1-1, with D maybe TRBD1 (5 bases). Germline V gives CDR1 LNHDA, CDR2 SQIVND (reference sequence). Deletions cut 10 bases from V and 2 bases from J, with 14 bases between. The CDR3 covers 13 residues. The CDR3 region has the DNA TGTGCCAACCAAGCCGGGGCAAACACTGAAGCTTTCTTT. This sequence encodes CANQAGANTEAFF.

V and J are TRBV29-1 and TRBJ2-1, with TRBD2 as a possible D gene (6 bases). Trimming shortened V by 8 bases and J by 6 bases, and 23 bases separated the two germline ends. The CDR3 has 15 amino acids. The V gene's germline CDR1 is SQVTM and CDR2 ANQGSEA. In DNA form, the CDR3 reads TGCAGCTCGGAGGGGCCCCGGTTTCGGGGCAATGAGCAGTTCTTC. It translates to CSSEGPRFRGNEQFF.

The chain has TRBV27 and TRBJ2-5; D is undetermined. The CDR3 runs 13 residues. CDR1 and CDR2 from the germline V gene are MNHEY and SMNVEV (reference sequence). V was shortened by 2 bases and J by 3 bases, with 7 bases between the two germline ends. This CDR3 reads CASSLGWEETQYF. The CDR3 region has the DNA TGTGCCAGCAGTTTAGGGTGGGAAGAGACCCAGTACTTC.

As to this clone: No DNA is shown, since the ends of the CDR3 on it are uncertain; the CDR3 is the one TCRdb lists. CDR3 region: CASSPVGTGSESSF. V gene TRBV6-5 combines with J gene TRBJ2-7; the listed D gene, TRBD1, was not tested against the DNA. The CDR3 extends over 14 residues, inclusive of both ends. Germline values: CDR1 MNHEY, CDR2 SVGAGI.

The rearrangement links TRBV21-1 to TRBJ2-7. TRBV21-1 is designated a pseudogene. The CDR3 sequence is 15 residues long. The CDR3 region is CASSKVLEGPYEQYF. CDR3 DNA: TGTGCCAGCAGCAAAGTTCTAGAGGGGCCCTACGAGCAGTACTTC.

V usage is TRBV6-1 and J usage is TRBJ2-7; D uncertain. Germline V gene sequence: CDR1 MNHNS, CDR2 SASEGT. The V and J ends lost 2 bases and 0 bases respectively, with 14 bases between them. CDR3 length: 16 residues. DNA of the CDR3: TGTGCCAGCAGTGAAAGTTTCTGGGTGAGCTCCTACGAGCAGTACGTC. Amino acids: CASSESFWVSSYEQYV.

V and J are TRBV13 and TRBJ2-2; TRBD2 matches 13 bases. This CDR3 has 17 amino acids. V gave up 5 bases and J gave up 2 bases; unmatched junction bases: 5. Germline V gene data show CDR1 as PRHDT and CDR2 as FYEKMQ (reference sequence). The CDR3 DNA is TGTGCCAGCAGCAGGGGGACTAGCGGGGCAAACACCGGGGAGCTGTTTTTT. Translating gives CASSRGTSGANTGELFF.

This chain connects TRBV21-1 to TRBJ2-7. TRBV21-1 is a documented pseudogene. The CDR3 is 16 amino acids. Here the CDR3 reads CASSNPNVRIPYEQYV. The CDR3 DNA sequence: TGTGCCAGCAGCAACCCCAATGTCCGGATTCCCTACGAGCAGTACGTC.

The V and J genes are TRBV15 and TRBJ2-2, with 10 bases identical to TRBD1. Germline V gives CDR1 LNHNV, CDR2 YYDKDF (reference sequence). The CDR3 has 16 residues. With V trimmed by 5 bases and J by 8 bases, 11 bases remained unmatched. Written as DNA, the CDR3 is TGTGCCACCAGCGAGAGTGGGACAGGGGCGTTTGGGGAGCTGTTTTTT. The encoded protein is CATSESGTGAFGELFF.

The chain couples TRBV28 to TRBJ1-3, with D possibly being TRBD1 (5 bases). The CDR3 length is 15 residues. Germline CDR1 reads MDHEN; CDR2 reads SYDVKM. Trimming shortened V by 5 bases and J by 0 bases, and 11 bases separated the two germline ends. CDR3 region: CASSPGDSSGNTIYF. CDR3 DNA: TGTGCCAGCAGTCCGGGGGATAGCTCTGGAAACACCATATATTTT.

This clone was seen a single time. Distinct nucleotide sequences in the sample also encode this CDR3. The V gene is TRBV5-1, the J gene TRBJ1-2; D is unclear. CDR3 length equals 14 residues. Germline V gene data show CDR1 as SGHRS and CDR2 as YFSETQ. V lost 2 bases, J lost 2 bases, and 10 bases lay in between. The CDR3 DNA follows: TGCGCCAGCAGCTTATCAACAGACAACTATGGCTACACCTTC. Its translation is CASSLSTDNYGYTF. Supplemented by reference TRBV5-1 and TRBJ1-2, the full variable domain reads KAGVTQTPRYLIKTRGQQVTLSCSPISGHRSVSWYQQTPGQGLQFLFEYFSETQRNKGNFPGRFSGRQFSNSRSEMNVSTLELGDSALYLCASSLSTDNYGYTFGSGTRLTVV.